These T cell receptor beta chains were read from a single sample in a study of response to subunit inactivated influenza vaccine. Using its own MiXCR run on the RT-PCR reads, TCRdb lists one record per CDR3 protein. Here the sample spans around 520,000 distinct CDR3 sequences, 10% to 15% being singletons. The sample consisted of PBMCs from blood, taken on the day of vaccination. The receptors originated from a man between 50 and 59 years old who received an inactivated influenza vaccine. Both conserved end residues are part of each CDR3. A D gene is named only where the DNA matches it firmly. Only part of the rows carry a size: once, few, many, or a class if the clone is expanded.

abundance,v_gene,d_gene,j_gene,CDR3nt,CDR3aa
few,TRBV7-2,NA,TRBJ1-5,TGTGCCAGCAGCTTCCCCGGGGGCCAGCCCCAGCATTTT,CASSFPGGQPQHF
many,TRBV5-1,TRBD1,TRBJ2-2,TGCGCCAGCAGCTTGGCAGGGGGCGACACCGGGGAGCTGTTTTTT,CASSLAGGDTGELFF
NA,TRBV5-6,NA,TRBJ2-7,TGTGCCAGCAGGAGGCAGATCGACTACGAGCAGTACTTC,CASRRQIDYEQYF
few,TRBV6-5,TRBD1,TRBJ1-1,TGTGCCAGCAGTTACGGGGGACAGGTGAACACTGAAGCTTTCTTT,CASSYGGQVNTEAFF
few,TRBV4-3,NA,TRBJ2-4,TGCGCCAGCAGCCAAGAAGAGTGGGATAACATTCAGTACTTC,CASSQEEWDNIQYF
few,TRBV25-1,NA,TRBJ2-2,TGTGCCAGCAGTGAATACATAGCCGGGGAGCTGTTTTTT,CASSEYIAGELFF
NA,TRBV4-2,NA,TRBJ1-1,TGTGCCAGCAGCCACCACAATCCCCGTATGAACACTGAAGCTTTCTTT,CASSHHNPRMNTEAFF
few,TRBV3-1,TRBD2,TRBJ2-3,TGTGCCAGCAGCCAAGTACCAGCGGGAGTGGGTACGGATACGCAGTATTTT,CASSQVPAGVGTDTQYF
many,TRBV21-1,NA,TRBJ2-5,TGTGCCAGCAGCAAAGATTCTTTTCTTACTTACCAAGAGACCCAGTACTTC,CASSKDSFLTYQETQYF
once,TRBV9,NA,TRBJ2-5,TGTGCCAGCAGCGTAGGGGGGCTTACCCAAGAGACCCAGTACTTC,CASSVGGLTQETQYF
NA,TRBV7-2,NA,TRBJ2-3,TGTGCCAGCAGCTTCCGTACCACCGGGACAACAGATACGCAGTATTTT,CASSFRTTGTTDTQYF
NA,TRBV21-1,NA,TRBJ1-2,TGTGCCAGCAGCAAAGAGAGGGGGGGGCAGGGGCAAGTCTATGGCTACACCTTC,CASSKERGGQGQVYGYTF
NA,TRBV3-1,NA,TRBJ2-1,TGTGCCAGCAGCCAAGAAACAGCGAGCTCCTACAATGAGCAGTTCTTC,CASSQETASSYNEQFF
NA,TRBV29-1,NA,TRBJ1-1,TGCAGCGTTGAGACTTCCGGGACCCGAGGCTGGAACACTGAAGCTTTCTTT,CSVETSGTRGWNTEAFF